The 19 T cell receptor beta chains below all came from one sample that was sequenced in a study of shared clonotypes between healthy human individuals. Libraries were prepared by immunoSEQ multiplex PCR; TCRdb keeps only in-frame clonotypes and omits some of them. The table shows 2 million to 2.5 million clones, with nearly 97% occurring only once. The sequenced sample was naive CD4+ T cells sorted from blood. The subset denotes: CD45RA+ positively selected. Source of these receptors: a man in his late teens or twenties in good health.

V usage is TRBV7-6 and J usage is TRBJ2-7; D remains ambiguous. The V end lost 5 bases, the J end lost 0 bases, and 8 bases lay between the germline ends. Germline lookup yields CDR1 SGHVS and CDR2 FNYEAQ. The CDR3 is made up of 13 amino acids. The CDR3 protein is CASSPPNSYEQYF. In nucleotides, the CDR3 is TGTGCCAGCAGCCCCCCGAACTCCTACGAGCAGTACTTC. Filled out from reference TRBV7-6 and TRBJ2-7, the complete variable domain reads GAGVSQSPRYKVTKRGQDVALRCDPISGHVSLYWYRQALGQGPEFLTYFNYEAQQDKSGLPNDRFSAERPEGSISTLTIQRTEQRDSAMYRCASSPPNSYEQYFGPGTRLTVT.

The gene calls are TRBV28 and TRBJ2-5, with D maybe TRBD1 (5 bases). The CDR3 spans 16 residues. Germline CDR1 and CDR2: MDHEN and SYDVKM. Trimming removed 5 bases at V and 5 bases at J, with 21 bases between. The CDR3 DNA is TGTGCCAGCAGTACCGCCGCGCTCCCAGGGCACGAGACCCAGTACTTC. Translation gives CASSTAALPGHETQYF.

V and J are TRBV2 and TRBJ2-4, with D possibly matching TRBD2 (7 bases). V shed 3 bases and J shed 6 bases, with 18 bases lying between them. CDR1 and CDR2 from the germline V gene are SNHLY and FYNNEI. The CDR3 consists of 16 residues. This CDR3 is CASSELLAEGGNIQYF. The CDR3 coding sequence is TGTGCCAGCAGTGAGTTGCTAGCGGAGGGGGGAAACATTCAGTACTTC.

The chain combines TRBV9 with TRBJ1-6; D is possibly TRBD1 (5 bases). Germline V CDR1 and CDR2: SGDLS, YYNGEE. The CDR3 covers 14 residues. V was pared by 0 bases and J by 13 bases, with 14 bases between. CDR3 nucleotides: TGTGCCAGCAGCGTAGTTGGGTACGGGGGTCCCCTCCACTTT. It is translated as CASSVVGYGGPLHF.

This sequence joins TRBV4-3 and TRBJ1-1, with 7 bases aligning to TRBD1. V was pared by 3 bases and J by 0 bases, with 4 bases of the junction left unmatched. CDR1 is LGHNA, CDR2 YSLEER, per germline. The CDR3 totals 15 residues. The CDR3 DNA follows: TGCGCCAGCAGCCAGGGGGACAGTATGAACACTGAAGCTTTCTTT. The encoded protein is CASSQGDSMNTEAFF.

This sequence joins TRBV6-5 and TRBJ1-6; no definite D call. The CDR3 spans 15 residues. Germline V gene lookup returns CDR1 MNHEY and CDR2 SVGAGI. V was trimmed by 6 bases and J by 7 bases, leaving 16 bases between them. For the CDR3, the DNA is TGTGCCAGCAGCTCCCCTTACCCTTTAAATTCACCCCTCCACTTT. It is translated as CASSSPYPLNSPLHF.

The V gene is TRBV27, the J gene TRBJ2-1, with TRBD2 matching 15 bases. The CDR3 covers 16 residues. Per the germline V gene, CDR1 is MNHEY and CDR2 is SMNVEV (reference sequence). The V gene end was trimmed by 4 bases and the J gene end by 6 bases; junction bases not matched to a gene: 4. CDR3 protein: CASSYPGLAGGNEQFF. CDR3 nucleotide sequence: TGTGCCAGCAGTTACCCGGGACTAGCGGGGGGCAATGAGCAGTTCTTC.

Concerning this clone itself: Distinct nucleotide sequences in the sample also encode this CDR3. This rearrangement joins TRBV28 to TRBJ2-5, with TRBD2 as a possible D gene (6 bases). The CDR3 runs to 14 residues. Germline CDR1 reads MDHEN; CDR2 reads SYDVKM. V was clipped by 3 bases and J by 4 bases, with 12 bases between them. The CDR3 nucleotides are TGTGCCAGCAGTTTCCCCGGGGGTGGAGAGACCCAGTACTTC. Residues: CASSFPGGGETQYF.

This clone showed up just once. The chain combines TRBV9 with TRBJ2-3; 9 nucleotides align to TRBD1. The length of the CDR3 is 17 residues. The germline gives CDR1 SGDLS, CDR2 YYNGEE. Unmatched junction bases numbered 13, after V lost 4 bases and J lost 4 bases. Written as DNA, the CDR3 is TGTGCCAGCAGCTCAACCTCAGGGACAGGGATCGCAGATACGCAGTATTTT. Residues: CASSSTSGTGIADTQYF.

The gene calls are TRBV14 and TRBJ2-7, with a possible D match to TRBD2 (5 bases). Germline V gene data show CDR1 as SGHDN and CDR2 as FVKESK. With 3 bases removed from V and 2 bases from J, the gap between germline ends came to 8 bases. There are 13 residues in the CDR3. DNA of the CDR3: TGTGCCAGCAGCCACGGGAACACCTACGAGCAGTACTTC. It codes for CASSHGNTYEQYF.

The rearrangement joins TRBV27 to TRBJ2-3; TRBD2 agrees at 8 bases. Germline trimming cut 6 bases from V and 2 bases from J; bases unmatched to any gene: 13. This CDR3 spans 17 amino acids. The germline CDR1 and CDR2 sequences are MNHEY and SMNVEV (reference sequence). The CDR3 sequence is CASSRSPGRGATDTQYF. DNA of the CDR3: TGTGCCAGCAGCCGCTCCCCCGGGCGGGGGGCCACAGATACGCAGTATTTT.

J is TRBJ2-7 and V is TRBV28; D is unresolved. The length of the CDR3 is 14 residues. V was trimmed by 7 bases and J by 2 bases, leaving 15 bases between them. CDR1 MDHEN and CDR2 SYDVKM come from the germline V gene. The CDR3 region has the DNA TGTGCCAGCAATAGGGCGATGGGTACCTACGAGCAGTACTTC. It translates to CASNRAMGTYEQYF.

The chain's CDR3 is CASSPLGENLAKNIQYF. In nucleotides, the CDR3 is TGTGCCAGCTCCCCGCTCGGGGAAAACCTAGCCAAAAACATTCAGTACTTC. The V and J genes are TRBV19 and TRBJ2-4, with a tentative D call TRBD2 (5 bases). With 9 bases removed from V and 0 bases from J, the gap between germline ends came to 21 bases. The CDR3 covers 17 residues. Per the germline V gene, CDR1 is LNHDA and CDR2 is SQIVND (reference sequence). The full variable domain, with the rest looked up from reference TRBV19 and TRBJ2-4, is DGGITQSPKYLFRKEGQNVTLSCEQNLNHDAMYWYRQDPGQGLRLIYYSQIVNDFQKGDIAEGYSVSREKKESFPLTVTSAQKNPTAFYLCASSPLGENLAKNIQYFGAGTRLSVL.

This CDR3 is CASSPDSGNTIYF. The CDR3, as DNA: TGTGCCAGCAGCCCAGACAGTGGAAACACCATATATTTT. V is TRBV7-2 and J is TRBJ1-3; tentatively, D is TRBD1 (5 bases). V lost 5 bases and J lost 3, with 8 bases in between. The CDR3 has 13 amino acids. CDR1 is SGHTA, CDR2 FQGNSA, per germline.

The V and J genes are TRBV10-3 and TRBJ1-4; no clear D gene. V lost 0 bases and J lost 4, with 9 bases in between. The length of the CDR3 is 15 residues. Germline lookup yields CDR1 ENHRY and CDR2 SYGVKD. This CDR3 is CAISESGIDNEKLFF. The CDR3 DNA reads TGTGCCATCAGTGAGTCTGGGATCGATAATGAAAAACTGTTTTTT.

The genes are TRBV14 and TRBJ2-5; D is unresolved. Looked up from germline, CDR1 is SGHDN and CDR2 is FVKESK. The length of the CDR3 is 13 residues. The V end lost 3 bases, the J end lost 4 bases, and 9 bases lay between the germline ends. CDR3: CASSQMTIETQYF. The CDR3 nucleotides read TGTGCCAGCAGCCAGATGACGATAGAGACCCAGTACTTC.

This clone has more than one count but fewer than ten. Other DNA sequences within the sample encode an identical CDR3. CDR3 nucleotides: TGCGCCAGCAGTGAACAGGGGAACACTGAAGCTTTCTTT. Residues: CASSEQGNTEAFF. This sequence joins TRBV10-2 and TRBJ1-1; possibly TRBD1 for D (6 bases). V shed 3 bases and J shed 1 base, with 6 bases lying between them. Germline V gene lookup returns CDR1 WSHSY and CDR2 SAAADI. CDR3 size: 13 residues.

This chain uses TRBV18 with TRBJ2-3, with D perhaps TRBD1 (7 bases). V dropped 3 bases and J dropped 1 base, with 17 bases sitting between them. CDR3 size: 17 residues. Germline V gene sequence: CDR1 KGHSH, CDR2 LQKENI. The CDR3 loop is CASSPLGTAGRTDTQYF. CDR3 DNA: TGTGCCAGCTCACCCCTGGGGACAGCGGGTCGCACAGATACGCAGTATTTT.

This chain links TRBV10-3 with TRBJ2-7; 9 bases map to TRBD1. This CDR3 is built from 15 residues. Germline V CDR1 and CDR2: ENHRY, SYGVKD. Losses at the gene ends were 4 bases for V and 3 bases for J; bases not matched to a gene: 7. As DNA, the CDR3 is TGTGCCATCAGTGGGAGGGGACAGGGTGGCTACGAGCAGTACTTC. Amino acids: CAISGRGQGGYEQYF.